The T cell receptor (beta chain) under discussion was sequenced for a study of early T cells in non-severe SARS-CoV-2 infection. Looking at the study overall: Chains were not paired, and sequencing was done on bulk RNA from unsorted whole blood.

This clonotype was found many times. Its antigen remains unidentified. cDNA molecules, individually, were tagged with unique molecular identifiers. MiXCR, run by TCRdb on the 5' RACE reads, gives a single entry per CDR3 protein. The sample has 87,000 or so distinct CDR3 sequences, about 15% seen once; the top ten hold around 6.4%. Study-wide results and caveats: CD4 and private specificities were missed by VDJdb matching, which favored anti-spike CD8 responses.

Germline V lookup: CDR1 SGHDT, CDR2 YYEEEE. Trimming pared 4 bases from V and 0 bases from J, leaving 13 bases between. This CDR3 region has 16 residues. The TCR was taken from an adult who was a healthcare worker with PCR-confirmed SARS-CoV-2 infection or an uninfected control (not recorded which). The chain recombines TRBV5-6 with TRBJ2-2, with D perhaps matching TRBD1 (5 bases). Sequenced sample: whole blood. The CDR3 DNA follows: TGTGCCAGCAGCCTCGACGGCAGGGCGAACACCGGGGAGCTGTTTTTT. This sequence encodes CASSLDGRANTGELFF.